This passage covers 24 T cell receptor beta chains from one sample sequenced in a study of T-cell reconstitution after alpha-beta-depleted transplantation in children. Unique molecular identifiers were incorporated during preparation of the TCRbeta library. TCRdb used MiXCR to reprocess the PCR reads, holding one entry per CDR3 protein. The table has hundreds of thousands of distinct CDR3 sequences, 15% to 20% seen once. This material consisted of PBMCs, mostly from graft donor cells, taken 360 days after TCRalphabeta/CD19-depleted stem cell transplant. These receptors all come from a boy in the first two years of life who had a stem cell transplant for Wiskott-Aldrich syndrome, so the T cells may come from the graft donor.

V usage is TRBV18 and J usage is TRBJ2-7, with D possibly TRBD1 on 6 matching bases. This CDR3 region has 15 residues. The ends were cut back, 4 bases at V and 4 bases at J, with 17 bases in the middle. Germline assignment: CDR1 KGHSH and CDR2 LQKENI. CDR3 in amino acids: CASSQHQGIGYEQYF. The CDR3 DNA follows: TGTGCCAGCTCACAACACCAGGGGATCGGGTACGAGCAGTACTTC.

The sample holds one count of this clonotype. The gene calls are TRBV29-1 and TRBJ2-5, with D unresolved. Germline-derived CDR1 and CDR2 are SQVTM and ANQGSEA. Trimming removed 0 bases at V and 5 bases at J, with 16 bases between. The CDR3 has 15 residues. This chain's CDR3 is CSVEDRWGMGETQYF. In DNA, the CDR3 is TGCAGCGTTGAAGATCGTTGGGGAATGGGGGAGACCCAGTACTTC.

On this clonotype itself: Just one base apart from a much larger clone, this may be a read error. The rearrangement links TRBV12-3 or TRBV12-4 to TRBJ2-3; 10 positions agree with TRBD1. This CDR3 comprises 13 residues. With 4 bases clipped from V and 6 bases from J, the junction kept 1 base outside the gene matches. The CDR3 DNA reads as TGTGCCAGCAGTTGGGGACAGGGGGATACGCAGTATTTT. Translation gives CASSWGQGDTQYF.

Ten or more counts support this clonotype. This chain links TRBV7-9 with TRBJ1-1; unclear D gene. Trimming stripped 4 bases from V and 3 bases from J, with 9 bases between. The V gene's germline CDR1 is SEHNR and CDR2 FQNEAQ (reference sequence). The CDR3 runs to 13 residues. CDR3 in amino acids: CASSSPEYTEAFF. The CDR3 DNA sequence: TGTGCCAGCAGCTCACCGGAGTACACTGAAGCTTTCTTT.

The rearrangement links TRBV28 to TRBJ1-5, with D perhaps TRBD1 (5 bases). The CDR3 contains 14 residues. In germline, CDR1 is MDHEN, CDR2 SYDVKM. Trimming stripped 7 bases from V and 4 bases from J, with 14 bases between. In DNA, the CDR3 is TGTGCCAGCACCCAGGGAGGGAGTAATCAGCCCCAGCATTTT. Protein product: CASTQGGSNQPQHF.

The chain links TRBV20-1 to TRBJ2-7, with 7 bases identical to TRBD1. J was trimmed by 4 bases and V by 6 bases; bases with no gene match: 15. The CDR3 loop spans 15 amino acids. CDR1 is DFQATT, CDR2 SNEGSKA, per germline (reference sequence). CDR3 loop: CSAPGTVFGPYEQYF. The CDR3 DNA follows: TGCAGTGCCCCCGGGACAGTATTCGGCCCTTACGAGCAGTACTTC.

This clonotype has just one count. J is TRBJ2-1 and V is TRBV27, with 13 nucleotides matching TRBD2. The CDR3 is 17 residues long. CDR1 and CDR2 from the germline V gene are MNHEY and SMNVEV (reference sequence). The V segment lost 5 bases and the J segment 9 bases; nucleotides outside the gene matches: 13. DNA of the CDR3: TGTGCCAGCAGTGCCCCCCCACTAGCGGGAGGGCCCCCTGAGCAGTTCTTC. Its translation: CASSAPPLAGGPPEQFF.

This clonotype was seen only a few times. The CDR3: CASSRGGGSGELFF. CDR3 DNA sequence: TGTGCCAGCAGTCGAGGGGGAGGTTCCGGGGAGCTGTTTTTT. J is TRBJ2-2 and V is TRBV11-3; D possibly matches TRBD1 or TRBD2 (6 bases each). Looked up from germline, CDR1 is SGHNT and CDR2 is YENEEA. This CDR3 spans 14 amino acids. Deletions cut 6 bases from V and 6 bases from J, with 14 bases between.

The chain uses TRBV5-1 and TRBJ2-1; 7 bases line up with TRBD2. The germline V gene encodes CDR1 SGHRS and CDR2 YFSETQ. The V segment lost 3 bases and the J segment 4 bases; nucleotides outside the gene matches: 7. CDR3 length: 15 amino acids. CDR3 residues: CASSYGLVRYNEQFF. CDR3 nucleotides: TGCGCCAGCAGCTACGGACTAGTGAGATACAATGAGCAGTTCTTC.

This clonotype came up a few times. The chain uses TRBV28 and TRBJ2-3, with TRBD1 matching over 7 bases. After removal of 5 bases from V and 4 bases from J, the junction contained 9 bases not matched to a gene. This CDR3 has 15 residues. The germline V gene encodes CDR1 MDHEN and CDR2 SYDVKM. The CDR3 spells CASSARRQGADTQYF. CDR3 nucleotide sequence: TGTGCCAGCAGTGCCCGACGACAGGGCGCAGATACGCAGTATTTT.

This chain links TRBV7-2 with TRBJ1-4, with TRBD1 matching 11 bases. Germline CDR1 SGHTA, CDR2 FQGNSA. Losses at the gene ends were 6 bases for V and 10 bases for J; bases not matched to a gene: 10. The CDR3 runs 15 residues. The CDR3 spells CASREDRGRSLKLFF. The CDR3 bases are TGTGCCAGCAGGGAGGACAGGGGGCGCAGTTTAAAACTGTTTTTT.

The CDR3 DNA reads as TGCGCCAGCAGCTTGGTCGGGGGGCACTTCTCCTACGAGCAGTACTTC. Amino acids: CASSLVGGHFSYEQYF. This sequence joins TRBV5-1 and TRBJ2-7; possible D gene TRBD2, 7 bases. The germline gives CDR1 SGHRS, CDR2 YFSETQ. CDR3 length equals 16 residues. Between the trimmed V and J ends, which lost 0 bases and 0 bases, there was a span of 13 bases.

V gene TRBV5-1 combines with J gene TRBJ2-1, with unresolved D. V was clipped by 0 bases and J by 5 bases, with 12 bases between them. Per the germline V gene, CDR1 is SGHRS and CDR2 is YFSETQ. This CDR3 has 15 amino acids. This chain's CDR3 is CASSLGPLLDNEQFF. CDR3 DNA: TGCGCCAGCAGCTTGGGCCCGTTGCTGGACAATGAGCAGTTCTTC.

This clonotype was picked up a small number of times. The chain joins TRBV5-6 to TRBJ2-1, with D possibly matching TRBD2 (5 bases). The length of the CDR3 is 16 residues. The V gene's germline CDR1 is SGHDT and CDR2 YYEEEE. V was clipped by 0 bases and J by 7 bases, with 17 bases between them. CDR3 amino acids: CASSLAGLGSGNEQFF. For the CDR3, the DNA is TGTGCCAGCAGCTTGGCTGGACTGGGGTCTGGGAATGAGCAGTTCTTC.

The chain combines TRBV7-2 with TRBJ2-7; 11 bases match TRBD2. Germline trimming cut 1 base from V and 7 bases from J; bases unmatched to any gene: 9. From germline, CDR1 is SGHTA and CDR2 FQGNSA. The CDR3 runs 16 residues. CDR3 loop: CASSLVLAGGPREQYF. DNA for the CDR3: TGTGCCAGCAGCTTAGTCTTAGCGGGGGGGCCGAGAGAGCAGTACTTC.

The chain uses TRBV10-2 and TRBJ1-4; D is undetermined. V was trimmed by 4 bases and J by 4 bases, leaving 10 bases between them. The CDR3 extends over 14 amino acids. Germline V lookup: CDR1 WSHSY, CDR2 SAAADI. CDR3 sequence (DNA): TGCGCCAGCAGTGTCGGACGACTTAATGAAAAACTGTTTTTT. It encodes CASSVGRLNEKLFF.

The chain recombines TRBV28 with TRBJ1-6; D unresolved. V was clipped by 5 bases and J by 2 bases, with 25 bases between them. Germline V CDR1 and CDR2: MDHEN, SYDVKM. The CDR3 length is 20 residues. As DNA, the CDR3 is TGTGCCAGCAGTCCTCACCTCGGATCTTACGGACTTACCTATAATTCACCCCTCCACTTT. Protein: CASSPHLGSYGLTYNSPLHF.

This clonotype appeared many times. J is TRBJ2-1 and V is TRBV24-1; D is possibly TRBD2 (6 bases). Germline lookup yields CDR1 KGHDR and CDR2 SFDVKD. The CDR3 sequence is 17 residues long. The V and J ends lost 2 bases and 4 bases respectively, with 17 bases between them. CDR3 sequence reads: CATSDSGVGGLYNEQFF. DNA for the CDR3: TGTGCCACCAGTGATTCTGGGGTCGGGGGACTGTACAATGAGCAGTTCTTC.

In its sample, this clonotype was seen once. The chain uses TRBV5-1 and TRBJ2-7; TRBD2 aligns across 12 bases. In germline, CDR1 is SGHRS, CDR2 YFSETQ. The trim removed 4 bases at V and 7 bases at J, leaving 12 bases unmatched. The CDR3 covers 16 residues. CDR3 protein: CASSPLTSGGLGEQYF. Here the CDR3 DNA reads TGCGCCAGCAGCCCGTTGACTAGCGGGGGCCTTGGGGAGCAGTACTTC.

This chain connects TRBV9 to TRBJ2-3, with D possibly TRBD2 on 6 matching bases. The germline V gene has CDR1 SGDLS and CDR2 YYNGEE. The CDR3 is made up of 17 amino acids. Trimming took 3 bases from V and 2 from J, leaving 19 bases between them. This CDR3 reads CASSAAPHGSYTDTQYF. The CDR3 bases are TGTGCCAGCAGCGCAGCCCCACACGGGAGCTACACAGATACGCAGTATTTT.

The V call is TRBV6-2 or TRBV6-3, the J call TRBJ2-7, with unresolved D. The CDR3 totals 12 residues. CDR1 is MNHEY and CDR2 is SVGEGT in the germline V gene. V was pared by 5 bases and J by 3 bases, with 8 bases between. CDR3 in DNA: TGTGCCAGCAGTGTGGATTTCTACGAGCAGTACTTC. Its translation: CASSVDFYEQYF.

This clonotype was seen a handful of times. V is TRBV15 and J is TRBJ2-2; TRBD2 matches at 12 bases. Germline V lookup: CDR1 LNHNV, CDR2 YYDKDF (reference sequence). The length of the CDR3 is 19 residues. Trimming removed 1 base from V and 5 bases from J; junction bases left unmatched: 11. CDR3 nucleotide sequence: TGTGCCACCAGCAGAGCCCCAAGACTAGCGGGGGTGGGGACCGGGGAGCTGTTTTTT. This sequence encodes CATSRAPRLAGVGTGELFF.

The J gene is TRBJ2-4, the V gene TRBV19; no firm D call. Trimming cost V 7 bases and J 1 base, with 11 bases left between them. Germline V gene lookup returns CDR1 LNHDA and CDR2 SQIVND (reference sequence). This CDR3 region has 14 residues. DNA of the CDR3: TGTGCCAGTAAACCCGTTTGGGCCAAAAACATTCAGTACTTC. Translating it yields CASKPVWAKNIQYF.

This clonotype was detected only a few times. CDR3 loop: CSARVVEGSSYNEQFF. The CDR3 bases are TGCAGTGCTAGAGTAGTAGAGGGGAGCTCCTACAATGAGCAGTTCTTC. V is TRBV20-1 and J is TRBJ2-1, with D perhaps being TRBD1 or TRBD2 (5 bases each). Germline CDR1 DFQATT, CDR2 SNEGSKA (reference sequence). The CDR3 is 16 residues long. Trimming took 1 base from V and 0 from J, leaving 13 bases between them.